A single sample gave rise to the 2 T cell receptor beta chains below, sequenced in a study of T cell responses to AZD1222 COVID-19 vaccine. Assay used: immunoSEQ multiplex PCR; TCRdb lists only in-frame clones, some missing. The data hold fewer than 30,000 clones, with about 88% observed a single time. This material consisted of peripheral blood, taken 28 days after the second AZD1222 dose. The receptors come from an adult who received the AZD1222 COVID-19 vaccine.

The chain employs TRBV6-5 and TRBJ2-2; D could derive from TRBD1 or TRBD2 (5 bases each). Germline CDR1 reads MNHEY; CDR2 reads SVGAGI. The V and J ends lost 0 bases and 6 bases respectively, with 14 bases between them. CDR3 length: 16 amino acids. CDR3 nucleotides: TGTGCCAGCAGTTACTCGACTCACAGAGGGGCCGGGGAGCTGTTTTTT. Its translation is CASSYSTHRGAGELFF.

V gene TRBV6-6 combines with J gene TRBJ2-7; the match to TRBD1 covers 7 bases. The V segment lost 2 bases and the J segment 3 bases; nucleotides outside the gene matches: 7. Germline CDR1 and CDR2: MNHNY and SVGAGI (reference sequence). The CDR3 covers 15 residues. Here the CDR3 reads CASSYSTGAGYEQYF. CDR3 DNA sequence: TGTGCCAGCAGTTACAGTACAGGGGCAGGCTACGAGCAGTACTTC.